This T cell receptor (beta chain) was obtained from a study of T cells in narcolepsy. Generated by immunoSEQ multiplex PCR, the TCRdb table keeps only in-frame clones and is missing some. This table holds tens of thousands of clones, around 80% found once. The study's findings and limits: In some patient and control memory CD4+ samples, autoreactive clones were absent. Healthy controls reportedly lacked the autoreactive clonotypes serially found in patients' blood. Comparing one patient's CSF and blood CD4+ clonotypes highlighted HCRT- and TRIB2-specific autoreactive clonotypes.

Germline-derived CDR1 and CDR2 are SQVTM and ANQGSEA. This CDR3 spans 14 amino acids. Trimming removed 4 bases from V and 0 bases from J, with 7 bases in between. As regards this clone: The antigen is not known.

The clonotype originates from a human donor in good health. The rearrangement uses TRBV29-1 and TRBJ2-6; D perhaps matches TRBD1 (6 bases). Specimen: memory (CD45RA-) CD4+ T cells from blood. CDR3 loop: CSVGQASGANVLTF. The CDR3 coding sequence is TGCAGCGTTGGACAGGCCTCTGGGGCCAACGTCCTGACTTTC.